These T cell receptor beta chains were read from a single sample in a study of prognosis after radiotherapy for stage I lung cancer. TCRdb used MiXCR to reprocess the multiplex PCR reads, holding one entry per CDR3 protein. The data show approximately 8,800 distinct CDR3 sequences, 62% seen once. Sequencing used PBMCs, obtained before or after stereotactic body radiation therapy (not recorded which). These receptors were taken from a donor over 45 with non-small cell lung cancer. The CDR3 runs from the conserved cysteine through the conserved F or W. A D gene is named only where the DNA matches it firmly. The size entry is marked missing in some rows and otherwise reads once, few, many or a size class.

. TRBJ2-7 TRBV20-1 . CSARDLQRASYEQYF TGCAGTGCTAGAGATCTTCAGCGGGCTTCCTACGAGCAGTACTTC
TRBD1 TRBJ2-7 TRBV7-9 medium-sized CASSRLGQGSDEQYF TGTGCCAGCAGCAGACTGGGACAGGGATCCGACGAGCAGTACTTC
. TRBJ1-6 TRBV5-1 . CASSFGRTNSPLHF TGCGCCAGCAGCTTTGGGAGAACAAATTCACCCCTCCACTTT
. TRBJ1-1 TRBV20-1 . CSARAVTWCTEAFF TGCAGTGCTAGAGCTGTCACGTGGTGCACTGAAGCTTTCTTT
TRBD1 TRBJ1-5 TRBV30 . CAWEDGGQVNQPQHF TGTGCCTGGGAGGATGGTGGACAGGTCAATCAGCCCCAGCATTTT
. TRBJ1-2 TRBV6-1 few CASSPRSAYFYTF TGTGCCAGCAGCCCCCGGAGTGCCTATTTCTACACCTTC
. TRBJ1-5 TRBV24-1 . CATSDTRGEHLHHF TGTGCCACCAGTGATACCCGGGGGGAACATCTCCATCATTTT
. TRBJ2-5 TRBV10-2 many CASEGMKTQYF TGCGCCAGTGAGGGGATGAAGACCCAGTACTTC
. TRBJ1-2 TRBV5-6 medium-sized CASSLSGLLDGYTF TGTGCCAGCAGCTTGTCGGGGCTTCTTGATGGCTACACCTTC
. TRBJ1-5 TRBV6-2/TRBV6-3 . CASRLQGDHNHPQHF TGTGCCAGCAGGCTACAGGGTGATCACAATCATCCCCAGCATTTT
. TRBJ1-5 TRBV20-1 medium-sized CSASQDSNQPQHF TGCAGTGCAAGCCAGGACAGCAATCAGCCCCAGCATTTT
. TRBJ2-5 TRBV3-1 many CAVRGRQETQYF TGTGCCGTGCGGGGACGACAAGAGACCCAGTACTTC
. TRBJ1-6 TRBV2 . CASSVLAGTSPLHF TGTGCCAGCAGTGTCTTGGCAGGGACTTCACCCCTCCACTTT
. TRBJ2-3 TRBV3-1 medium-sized CASSHQVARISDTQYF TGTGCCAGCAGCCACCAAGTGGCGAGAATCTCAGATACGCAGTATTTT
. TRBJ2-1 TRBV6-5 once CASSYARRRGPYNEQFF TGTGCCAGCAGTTACGCCCGAAGGAGGGGGCCCTACAATGAGCAGTTCTTC
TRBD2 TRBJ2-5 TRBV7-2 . CASSLKAGGVRETQYF TGTGCCAGCAGCTTAAAGGCGGGAGGAGTGAGGGAGACCCAGTACTTC
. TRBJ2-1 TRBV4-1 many CASSRGGLVAVYNEQFF TGCGCCAGCAGCCGGGGCGGGTTGGTAGCGGTCTACAATGAGCAGTTCTTC
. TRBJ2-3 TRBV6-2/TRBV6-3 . CASSYLEGRGTGTQYF TGTGCCAGCAGCTATTTGGAGGGCCGGGGCACAGGTACTCAGTATTTT
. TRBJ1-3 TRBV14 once CASSPRRSSRNTIYF TGTGCCAGCAGCCCGAGACGGAGCTCTAGAAACACCATATATTTT
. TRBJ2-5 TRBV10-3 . CAIRAGSQETQCF TGTGCCATCAGGGCGGGCAGCCAAGAGACCCAGTGCTTC
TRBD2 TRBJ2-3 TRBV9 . CDSSRGTIGSTDTQYF TGTGACAGCAGCAGAGGGACTATCGGTAGCACAGATACGCAGTATTTT
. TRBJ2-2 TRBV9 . CASSVEDALTWELFF TGTGCCAGCAGCGTAGAGGACGCCTTAACCTGGGAGCTGTTTTTT
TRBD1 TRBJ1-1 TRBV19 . CASRKTGFNTEAFF TGTGCCAGTAGAAAGACAGGGTTCAACACTGAAGCTTTCTTT
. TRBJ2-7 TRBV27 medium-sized CASSLRGDGYEQYF TGTGCCAGCAGTTTACGTGGCGACGGCTACGAGCAGTACTTC
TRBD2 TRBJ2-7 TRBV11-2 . CASSAGTSGSYEQYF TGTGCCAGCAGCGCCGGGACTAGCGGTTCCTACGAGCAGTACTTC
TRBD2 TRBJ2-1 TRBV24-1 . CATSVGTSGLEGLRQFF TGTGCCACCAGTGTCGGGACTAGCGGTCTGGAAGGCCTGCGGCAGTTCTTC
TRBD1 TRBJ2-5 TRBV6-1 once CASRSPVQGGTQYF TGTGCCAGCAGGTCTCCTGTACAGGGGGGGACCCAGTACTTC
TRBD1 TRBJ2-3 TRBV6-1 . CASRRWDRGRTDTQYF TGTGCCAGCAGGCGATGGGACAGGGGGCGCACAGATACGCAGTATTTT